The clone carrying this TCR beta chain has at least ten counts. The trim removed 6 bases at V and 2 bases at J, leaving 4 bases unmatched. CDR3 length equals 15 residues. The germline V gene has CDR1 ENHRY and CDR2 SYGVKD. This sample is part of a study of T-cell reconstitution after alpha-beta-depleted transplantation in children. The authors prepared the TCRbeta library with unique molecular identifiers. TCRdb passed the PCR reads through MiXCR, listing each CDR3 protein once. The repertoire holds over 550,000 distinct CDR3 sequences, 8% to 11% seen once, with roughly 3.9% in the top ten. Sequencing used PBMCs from the stem cell graft donor, obtained from the stem cell graft. The chain uses TRBV10-3 and TRBJ2-1; TRBD2 matches 10 bases. The sequence was obtained from a human donor who donated a stem cell graft to a child with acute myeloid leukemia. CDR3 sequence reads: CAISDSGGTYNEQFF. CDR3 coding DNA: TGTGCCATCAGCGATAGCGGGGGGACCTACAATGAGCAGTTCTTC.